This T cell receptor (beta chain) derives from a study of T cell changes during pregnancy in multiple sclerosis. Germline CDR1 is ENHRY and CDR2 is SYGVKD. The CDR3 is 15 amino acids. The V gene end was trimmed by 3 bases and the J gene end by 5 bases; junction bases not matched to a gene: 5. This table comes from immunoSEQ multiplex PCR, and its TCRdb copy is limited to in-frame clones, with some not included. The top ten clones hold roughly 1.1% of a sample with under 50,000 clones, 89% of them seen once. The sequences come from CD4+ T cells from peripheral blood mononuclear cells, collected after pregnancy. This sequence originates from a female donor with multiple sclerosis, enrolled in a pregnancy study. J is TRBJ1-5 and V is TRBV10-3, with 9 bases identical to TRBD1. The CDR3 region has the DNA TGTGCCATCAGTGAAGGGACAGGGAGTGATCAGCCCCAGCATTTT. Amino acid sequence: CAISEGTGSDQPQHF.